The clone carrying this TCR beta chain has a single count. This entry is derived from a study of blood T cell repertoires in COVID-19. Produced via immunoSEQ multiplex PCR; TCRdb's table is partial and in-frame only. The data contain approximately 250,000 clones, about 88% of them singletons. Germline CDR1 and CDR2: LGHDT and YNNKEL (reference sequence). Trimming removed 11 bases from V and 7 bases from J, with 2 bases in between. This CDR3 has 8 amino acids. This TCR came from a man younger than 30 with active or convalescent COVID-19. This chain joins TRBV3-1 (or the pseudogene TRBV3-2) and TRBJ2-2; D unresolved. The sequenced sample was peripheral blood. DNA of the CDR3: TGTGCCCACGGGGAGCTGTTTTTT. Protein sequence: CAHGELFF.